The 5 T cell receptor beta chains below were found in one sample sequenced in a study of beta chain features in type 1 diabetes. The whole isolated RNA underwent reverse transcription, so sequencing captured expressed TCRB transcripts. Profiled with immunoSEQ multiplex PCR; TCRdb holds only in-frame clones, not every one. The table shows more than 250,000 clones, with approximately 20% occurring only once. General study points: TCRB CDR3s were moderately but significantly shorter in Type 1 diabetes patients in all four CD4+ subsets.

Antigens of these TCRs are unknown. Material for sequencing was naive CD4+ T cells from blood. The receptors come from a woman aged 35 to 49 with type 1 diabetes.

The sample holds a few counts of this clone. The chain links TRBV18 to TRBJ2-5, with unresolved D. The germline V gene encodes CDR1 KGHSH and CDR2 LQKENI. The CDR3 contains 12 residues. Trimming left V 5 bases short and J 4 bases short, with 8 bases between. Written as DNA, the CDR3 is TGTGCCAGCTCATCCCGGGTAGAGACCCAGTACTTC. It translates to CASSSRVETQYF. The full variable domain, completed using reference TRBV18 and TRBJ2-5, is NAGVMQNPRHLVRRRGQEARLRCSPMKGHSHVYWYRQLPEEGLKFMVYLQKENIIDESGMPKERFSAEFPKEGPSILRIQQVVRGDSAAYFCASSSRVETQYFGPGTRLLVL.

The CDR3 nucleotides are TGTGCCAGCAGATCCGGGACAGGGATGGGGGGGACCCAGTACTTC. It encodes CASRSGTGMGGTQYF. The chain joins TRBV25-1 to TRBJ2-5; 9 bases agree with TRBD1. CDR1 is MGHDK, CDR2 SYGVNS, per germline. CDR3 length equals 15 residues. Trimming took 6 bases from V and 7 from J; bases not matched to a gene: 12. Based on the CDR3 plus reference TRBV25-1 and TRBJ2-5, the full variable domain is EADIYQTPRYLVIGTGKKITLECSQTMGHDKMYWYQQDPGMELHLIHYSYGVNSTEKGDLSSESTVSRIRTEHFPLTLESARPSHTSQYLCASRSGTGMGGTQYFGPGTRLLVL.

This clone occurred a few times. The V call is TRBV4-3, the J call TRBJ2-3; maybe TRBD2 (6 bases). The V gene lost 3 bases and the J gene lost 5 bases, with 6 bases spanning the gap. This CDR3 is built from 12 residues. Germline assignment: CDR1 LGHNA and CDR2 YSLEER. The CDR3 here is CASSQGGDTQYF. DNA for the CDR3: TGCGCCAGCAGCCAGGGGGGAGATACGCAGTATTTT.

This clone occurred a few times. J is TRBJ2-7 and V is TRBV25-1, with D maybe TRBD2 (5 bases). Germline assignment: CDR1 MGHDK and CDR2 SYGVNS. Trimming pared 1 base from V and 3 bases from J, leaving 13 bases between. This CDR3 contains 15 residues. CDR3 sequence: CASSEWRPSSYEQYF. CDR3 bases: TGTGCCAGCAGTGAATGGAGGCCGTCGAGCTACGAGCAGTACTTC.

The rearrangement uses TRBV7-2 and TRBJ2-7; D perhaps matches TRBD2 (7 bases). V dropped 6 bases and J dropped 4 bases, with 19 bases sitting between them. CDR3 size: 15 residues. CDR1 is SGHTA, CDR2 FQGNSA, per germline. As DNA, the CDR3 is TGTGCCAGCAGTCCTCCCCCGGGGGGCGGGTACGAGCAGTACTTC. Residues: CASSPPPGGGYEQYF.